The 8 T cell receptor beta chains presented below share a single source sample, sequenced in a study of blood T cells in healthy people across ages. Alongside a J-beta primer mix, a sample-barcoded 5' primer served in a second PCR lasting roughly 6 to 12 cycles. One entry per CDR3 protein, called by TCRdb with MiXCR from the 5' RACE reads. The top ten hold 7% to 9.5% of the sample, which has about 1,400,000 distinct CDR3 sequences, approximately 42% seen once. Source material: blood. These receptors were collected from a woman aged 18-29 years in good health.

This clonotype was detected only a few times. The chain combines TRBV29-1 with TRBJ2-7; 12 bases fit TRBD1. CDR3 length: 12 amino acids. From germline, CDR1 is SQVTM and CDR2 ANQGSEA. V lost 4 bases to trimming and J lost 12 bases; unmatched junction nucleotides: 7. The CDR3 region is CSVVGTGGWWYF. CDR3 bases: TGCAGCGTTGTGGGGACAGGGGGCTGGTGGTACTTC.

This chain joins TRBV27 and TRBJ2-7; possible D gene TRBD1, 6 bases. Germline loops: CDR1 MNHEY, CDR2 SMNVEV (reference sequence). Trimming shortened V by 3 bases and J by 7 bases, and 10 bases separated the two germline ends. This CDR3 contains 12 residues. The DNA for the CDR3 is TGTGCCAGCAGTTTTGGGGACAATGAGCAGTACTTC. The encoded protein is CASSFGDNEQYF.

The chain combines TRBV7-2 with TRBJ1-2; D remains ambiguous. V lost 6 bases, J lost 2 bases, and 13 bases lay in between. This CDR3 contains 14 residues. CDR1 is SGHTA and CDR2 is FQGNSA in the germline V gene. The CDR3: CASSPLVTNYGYTF. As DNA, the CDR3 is TGTGCCAGCAGTCCTTTGGTTACAAACTATGGCTACACCTTC.

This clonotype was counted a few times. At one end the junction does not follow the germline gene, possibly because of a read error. This CDR3 is CASAPQSANEQFF. The CDR3 nucleotides are TGTGCCAGCGCACCCCAGAGTGCTAATGAGCAGTTCTTC. The chain combines TRBV18 with TRBJ2-1; D gene uncertain. This CDR3 is built from 13 residues. The germline V gene encodes CDR1 KGHSH and CDR2 LQKENI. Combining the CDR3 with reference TRBV18 and TRBJ2-1 gives the whole variable domain NAGVMQNPRHLVRRRGQEARLRCSPMKGHSHVYWYRQLPEEGLKFMVYLQKENIIDESGMPKERFSAEFPKEGPSILRIQQVVRGDSAAYFCASAPQSANEQFFGPGTRLTVL.

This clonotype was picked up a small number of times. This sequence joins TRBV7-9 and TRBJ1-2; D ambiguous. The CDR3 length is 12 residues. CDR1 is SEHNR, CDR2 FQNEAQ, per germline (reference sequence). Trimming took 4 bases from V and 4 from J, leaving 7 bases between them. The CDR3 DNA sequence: TGTGCCAGCAGCTCTTTCGGCTATGGCTACACCTTC. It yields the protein CASSSFGYGYTF.

CDR3 DNA sequence: TGCGCCAGCAGCCCCCCTCGCGAGCCCACAGATACGCAGTATTTT. Amino acids: CASSPPREPTDTQYF. This chain connects TRBV5-1 to TRBJ2-3; D not certain. Trimming removed 4 bases from V and 2 bases from J, with 14 bases in between. Germline V gene sequence: CDR1 SGHRS, CDR2 YFSETQ. The CDR3 extends over 15 amino acids.

The CDR3 region has the DNA TGCAGTGCTAACTGGGACAGGGGCAGAGGCTATGGCTACACCTTC. It codes for CSANWDRGRGYGYTF. The chain has TRBV20-1 and TRBJ1-2, with 10 bases aligning to TRBD1. This CDR3 is built from 15 residues. The V and J ends lost 4 bases and 4 bases, in that order; junction bases with no gene match: 9. The germline CDR1 and CDR2 sequences are DFQATT and SNEGSKA (reference sequence).

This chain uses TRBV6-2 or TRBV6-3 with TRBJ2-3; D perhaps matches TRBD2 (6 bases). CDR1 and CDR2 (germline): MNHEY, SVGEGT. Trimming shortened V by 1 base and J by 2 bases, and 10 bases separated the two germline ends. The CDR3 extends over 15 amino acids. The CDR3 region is CASSYLGLFTDTQYF. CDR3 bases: TGTGCCAGCAGTTACTTGGGACTGTTCACAGATACGCAGTATTTT.